These 14 T cell receptor beta chains originate from one sample sequenced in a study of T cell changes during pregnancy in multiple sclerosis. TCRdb keeps only in-frame clones here, not all; method: immunoSEQ multiplex PCR. Here the sample spans tens of thousands of clones, roughly 87% being singletons. The sequencing here drew on peripheral blood, taken in the third trimester of pregnancy. The receptors here all came from a female donor in good health, enrolled as a control in a pregnancy study.

The chain uses TRBV6-5 and TRBJ1-1; D gene uncertain. The ends were cut back, 9 bases at V and 6 bases at J, with 20 bases in the middle. Germline CDR1 is MNHEY and CDR2 is SVGAGI. There are 14 residues in the CDR3. CDR3: CASIRLAEVAEAFF. The CDR3 DNA is TGTGCCAGTATCCGGCTTGCGGAGGTAGCTGAAGCTTTCTTT.

This chain connects TRBV7-2 to TRBJ1-5; D uncertain. Between the trimmed V and J ends, which lost 1 base and 7 bases, there was a span of 14 bases. Germline-derived CDR1 and CDR2 are SGHTA and FQGNSA. This CDR3 has 15 amino acids. In DNA, the CDR3 is TGTGCCAGCAGCTTAGGTCTCGAGGTTAGACAGCCCCAGCATTTT. The encoded protein is CASSLGLEVRQPQHF.

CDR3 nucleotides: TGTGCCTGGAGTGTAGGTAGCGGGAGGAATGAGCAGTTCTTC. This gives the protein CAWSVGSGRNEQFF. The chain couples TRBV30 to TRBJ2-1; 10 bases are a match to TRBD2. CDR1 is GTSNPN and CDR2 is SVGIG in the germline V gene (reference sequence). Germline trimming cut 0 bases from V and 7 bases from J; bases unmatched to any gene: 3. CDR3 length equals 14 residues.

The chain has TRBV19 and TRBJ1-6, with TRBD1 identical over 10 bases. CDR3 length equals 17 residues. V shed 4 bases and J 0 bases; nucleotides not matched to a gene: 3. In germline, CDR1 is LNHDA, CDR2 SQIVND (reference sequence). The CDR3 is CASSTWTGGSYNSPLHF. CDR3 in DNA: TGTGCCAGTAGTACCTGGACAGGGGGCTCCTATAATTCACCCCTCCACTTT.

This clone was detected once. The V call is TRBV5-6, the J call TRBJ1-5, with D possibly matching TRBD1 (5 bases). This CDR3 has 17 residues. V lost 5 bases and J 0 bases, leaving 18 bases between the germline ends. Germline V gene lookup returns CDR1 SGHDT and CDR2 YYEEEE. CDR3 DNA: TGTGCCAGCAGTCTTACCGGCGGGGGTACTAGCAATCAGCCCCAGCATTTT. Amino acid sequence: CASSLTGGGTSNQPQHF.

The CDR3 protein is CASSVSSGGSTDTQYF. The CDR3, as DNA: TGTGCCAGCAGTGTCTCTAGCGGGGGAAGCACAGATACGCAGTATTTT. The chain combines TRBV6-1 with TRBJ2-3, with TRBD2 matching over 10 bases. CDR3 length equals 16 residues. Germline V CDR1 and CDR2: MNHNS, SASEGT. The V and J ends lost 4 bases and 0 bases, in that order; junction bases with no gene match: 4.

J is TRBJ2-7 and V is TRBV11-3; D is perhaps TRBD1 (5 bases). Germline V gene lookup returns CDR1 SGHNT and CDR2 YENEEA. CDR3 length: 14 residues. The V gene lost 0 bases and the J gene lost 2 bases, with 8 bases spanning the gap. The CDR3 reads CASSLDRATYEQYF. The CDR3 nucleotides are TGTGCCAGCAGCTTAGACAGGGCGACCTACGAGCAGTACTTC.

The CDR3 spells CASSSTYEQYF. The CDR3 nucleotides read TGTGCCAGCAGCTCTACCTACGAGCAGTACTTC. The chain carries TRBV5-4 and TRBJ2-7; D is ambiguous. Germline values: CDR1 SGHNT, CDR2 YYREEE (reference sequence). With 3 bases removed from V and 2 bases from J, the gap between germline ends came to 3 bases. The CDR3 covers 11 residues.

The chain recombines TRBV7-8 with TRBJ1-3; D is undetermined. This CDR3 has 15 residues. Between the trimmed V and J ends, which lost 2 bases and 2 bases, there was a span of 10 bases. The germline gives CDR1 SGHVS, CDR2 FQNEAQ. In nucleotides, the CDR3 is TGTGCCAGCAGCTTAACGGGGTTCCCTGGAAACACCATATATTTT. Encoded protein: CASSLTGFPGNTIYF. Full variable domain (outside the CDR3, taken from reference TRBV7-8 and TRBJ1-3): GAGVSQSPRYKVAKRGQDVALRCDPISGHVSLFWYQQALGQGPEFLTYFQNEAQLDKSGLPSDRFFAERPEGSVSTLKIQRTQQEDSAVYLCASSLTGFPGNTIYFGEGSWLTVV.

The chain uses TRBV14 and TRBJ2-7; 10 bases line up with TRBD2. The germline CDR1 and CDR2 sequences are SGHDN and FVKESK. V shed 4 bases and J 2 bases; nucleotides not matched to a gene: 14. This CDR3 has 18 residues. The DNA of the CDR3 is TGTGCCAGCAGCCCCAGAGCTGTAGCGGGAGGCCTGACCTACGAGCAGTACTTC. Translation: CASSPRAVAGGLTYEQYF.

CDR3 bases: TGTGCCAGCAGTGATCAACAGGGGGATTTAGATACGCAGTATTTT. Its translation: CASSDQQGDLDTQYF. The rearrangement uses TRBV6-4 and TRBJ2-3, with 8 bases that match TRBD1. Germline-derived CDR1 and CDR2 are MRHNA and SNTAGT. This CDR3 has 15 residues. Germline trimming cut 3 bases from V and 5 bases from J; bases unmatched to any gene: 7.

The V call is TRBV6-5, the J call TRBJ1-1, with TRBD1 matching 7 bases. Trimming took 5 bases from V and 7 from J; bases not matched to a gene: 10. The CDR3 is 14 amino acids. The V gene's germline CDR1 is MNHEY and CDR2 SVGAGI. CDR3 nucleotide sequence: TGTGCCAGCAGTATAACCACAGGGGAACTTGAAGCTTTCTTT. Translated, it gives CASSITTGELEAFF.

This clone was seen a few times. This rearrangement joins TRBV5-1 to TRBJ2-3, with D possibly matching TRBD1 (7 bases). The length of the CDR3 is 13 residues. CDR1 and CDR2 from the germline V gene are SGHRS and YFSETQ. The V and J ends lost 4 bases and 6 bases respectively, with 12 bases between them. CDR3 DNA: TGCGCCAGCAGCATACAGGGGAGGGATACGCAGTATTTT. This sequence encodes CASSIQGRDTQYF.

The rearrangement joins TRBV15 to TRBJ1-4; no clear D. Per germline, CDR1 LNHNV and CDR2 YYDKDF (reference sequence). The CDR3 is 13 residues long. V dropped 1 base and J dropped 7 bases, with 7 bases sitting between them. The CDR3 DNA follows: TGTGCCACCAGCAGAGGGGCGGGTGAAAAACTGTTTTTT. Amino acid sequence: CATSRGAGEKLFF.